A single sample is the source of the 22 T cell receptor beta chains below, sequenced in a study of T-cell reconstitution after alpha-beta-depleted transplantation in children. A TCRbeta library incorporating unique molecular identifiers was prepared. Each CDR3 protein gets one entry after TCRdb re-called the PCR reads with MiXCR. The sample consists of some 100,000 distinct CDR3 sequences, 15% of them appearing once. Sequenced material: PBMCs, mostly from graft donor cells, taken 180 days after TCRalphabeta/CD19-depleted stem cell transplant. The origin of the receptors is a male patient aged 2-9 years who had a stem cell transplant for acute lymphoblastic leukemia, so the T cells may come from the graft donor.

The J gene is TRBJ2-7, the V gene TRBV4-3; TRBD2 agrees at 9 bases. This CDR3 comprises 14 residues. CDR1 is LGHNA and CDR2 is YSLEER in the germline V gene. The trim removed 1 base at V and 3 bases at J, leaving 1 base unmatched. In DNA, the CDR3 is TGCGCCAGCAGCCAAGGAGCGGGGGGCTACGAGCAGTACTTC. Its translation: CASSQGAGGYEQYF.

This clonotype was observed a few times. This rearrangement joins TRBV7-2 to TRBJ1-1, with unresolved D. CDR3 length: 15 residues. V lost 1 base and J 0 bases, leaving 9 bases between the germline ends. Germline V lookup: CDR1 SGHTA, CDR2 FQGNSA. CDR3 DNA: TGTGCCAGCAGCTTAGGATATGGAGTGAACACTGAAGCTTTCTTT. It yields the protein CASSLGYGVNTEAFF. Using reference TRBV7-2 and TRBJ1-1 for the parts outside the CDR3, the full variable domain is GAGVSQSPSNKVTEKGKDVELRCDPISGHTALYWYRQSLGQGLEFLIYFQGNSAPDKSGLPSDRFSAERTGGSVSTLTIQRTQQEDSAVYLCASSLGYGVNTEAFFGQGTRLTVV.

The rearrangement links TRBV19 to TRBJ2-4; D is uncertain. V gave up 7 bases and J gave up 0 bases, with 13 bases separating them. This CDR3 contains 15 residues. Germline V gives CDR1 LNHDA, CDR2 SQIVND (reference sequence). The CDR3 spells CASKSATLAKNIQYF. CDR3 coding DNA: TGTGCCAGTAAAAGCGCCACCCTAGCCAAAAACATTCAGTACTTC.

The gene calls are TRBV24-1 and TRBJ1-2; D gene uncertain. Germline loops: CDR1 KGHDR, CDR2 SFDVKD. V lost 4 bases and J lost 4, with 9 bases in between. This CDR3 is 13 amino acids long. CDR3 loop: CATSEAPFYGYTF. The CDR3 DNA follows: TGTGCCACCAGTGAGGCGCCGTTCTATGGCTACACCTTC.

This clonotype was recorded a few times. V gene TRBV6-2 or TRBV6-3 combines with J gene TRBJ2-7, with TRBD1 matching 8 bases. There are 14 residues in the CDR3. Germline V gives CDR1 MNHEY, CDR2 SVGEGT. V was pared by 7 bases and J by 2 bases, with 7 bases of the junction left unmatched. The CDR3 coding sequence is TGTGCCAGCATCCAGACAGGGGAGGCCTACGAGCAGTACTTC. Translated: CASIQTGEAYEQYF.

The CDR3 here is CASSQELGFSQPQHF. The DNA of the CDR3 is TGTGCCAGCAGCCAAGAGTTAGGTTTCTCTCAGCCCCAGCATTTT. The chain uses TRBV4-2 and TRBJ1-5; no clear D gene. CDR3 length equals 15 residues. Trimming pared 0 bases from V and 6 bases from J, leaving 12 bases between. Looked up from germline, CDR1 is LGHNA and CDR2 is YNFKEQ.

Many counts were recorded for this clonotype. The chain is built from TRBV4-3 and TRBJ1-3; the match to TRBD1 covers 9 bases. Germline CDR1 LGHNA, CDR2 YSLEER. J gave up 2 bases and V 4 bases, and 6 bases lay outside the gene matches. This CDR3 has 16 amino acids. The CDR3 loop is CASSLWDRDPGNTIYF. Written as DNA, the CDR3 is TGCGCCAGCAGCCTATGGGACAGGGATCCTGGAAACACCATATATTTT.

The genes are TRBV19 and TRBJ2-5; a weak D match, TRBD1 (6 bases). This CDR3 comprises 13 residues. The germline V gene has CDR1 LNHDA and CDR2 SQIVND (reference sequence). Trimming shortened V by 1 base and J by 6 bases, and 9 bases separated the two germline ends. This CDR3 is CASSIADRKTQYF. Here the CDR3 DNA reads TGTGCCAGTAGTATAGCCGACAGGAAGACCCAGTACTTC.

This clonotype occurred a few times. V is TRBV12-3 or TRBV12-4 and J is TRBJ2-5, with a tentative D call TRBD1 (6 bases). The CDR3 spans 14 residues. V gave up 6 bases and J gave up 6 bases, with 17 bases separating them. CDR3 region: CASSPGARVQTQYF. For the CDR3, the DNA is TGTGCCAGCAGCCCAGGGGCCAGGGTTCAGACCCAGTACTTC.

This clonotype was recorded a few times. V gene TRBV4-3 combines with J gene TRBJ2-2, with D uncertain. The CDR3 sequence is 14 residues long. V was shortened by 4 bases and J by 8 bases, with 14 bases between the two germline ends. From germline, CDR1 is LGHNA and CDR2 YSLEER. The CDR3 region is CASSLARSAGELFF. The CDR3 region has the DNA TGCGCCAGCAGCCTCGCTAGATCCGCTGGGGAGCTGTTTTTT.

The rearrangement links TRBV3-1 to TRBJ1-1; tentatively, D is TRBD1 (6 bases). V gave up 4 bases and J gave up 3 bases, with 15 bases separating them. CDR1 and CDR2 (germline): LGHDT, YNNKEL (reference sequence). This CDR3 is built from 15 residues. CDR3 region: CASSRASAGDTEAFF. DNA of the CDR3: TGTGCCAGCAGCCGGGCGTCGGCAGGGGACACTGAAGCTTTCTTT.

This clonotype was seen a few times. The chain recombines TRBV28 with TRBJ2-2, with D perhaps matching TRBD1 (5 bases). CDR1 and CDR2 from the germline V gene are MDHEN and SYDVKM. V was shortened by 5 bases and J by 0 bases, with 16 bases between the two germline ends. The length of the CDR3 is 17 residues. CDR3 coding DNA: TGTGCCAGCAGTCCTCCTGGACACCGCGCGAACACCGGGGAGCTGTTTTTT. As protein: CASSPPGHRANTGELFF.

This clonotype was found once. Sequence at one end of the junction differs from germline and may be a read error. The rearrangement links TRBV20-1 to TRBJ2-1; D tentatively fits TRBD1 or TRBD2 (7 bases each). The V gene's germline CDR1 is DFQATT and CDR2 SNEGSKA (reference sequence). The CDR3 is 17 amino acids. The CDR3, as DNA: TGCTGTGCTAGGGGGCGGACTAGTTCAGTTCTCTACAATGAGCAGTTCTTC. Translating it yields CCARGRTSSVLYNEQFF.

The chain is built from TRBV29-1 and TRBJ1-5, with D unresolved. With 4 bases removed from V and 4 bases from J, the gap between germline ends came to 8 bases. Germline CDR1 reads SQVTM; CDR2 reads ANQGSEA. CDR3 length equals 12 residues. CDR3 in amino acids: CSVGTMNQPQHF. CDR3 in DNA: TGCAGCGTTGGCACAATGAATCAGCCCCAGCATTTT.

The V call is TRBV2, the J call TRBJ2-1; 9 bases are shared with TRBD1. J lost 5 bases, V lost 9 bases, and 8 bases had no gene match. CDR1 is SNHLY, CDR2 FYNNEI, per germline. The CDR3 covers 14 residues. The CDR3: CARARQGVNNEQFF. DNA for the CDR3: TGTGCCAGAGCACGACAGGGGGTTAACAATGAGCAGTTCTTC. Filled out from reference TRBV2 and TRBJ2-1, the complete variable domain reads EPEVTQTPSHQVTQMGQEVILRCVPISNHLYFYWYRQILGQKVEFLVSFYNNEISEKSEIFDDQFSVERPDGSNFTLKIRSTKLEDSAMYFCARARQGVNNEQFFGPGTRLTVL.

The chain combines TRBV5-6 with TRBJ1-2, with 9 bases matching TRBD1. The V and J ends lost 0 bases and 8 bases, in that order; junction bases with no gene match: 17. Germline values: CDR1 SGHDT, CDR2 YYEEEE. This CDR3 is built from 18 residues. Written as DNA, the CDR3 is TGTGCCAGCAGCTTGGGGGTCGTAAATAAACAGGGGGCGAGAGGCTACACCTTC. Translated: CASSLGVVNKQGARGYTF.

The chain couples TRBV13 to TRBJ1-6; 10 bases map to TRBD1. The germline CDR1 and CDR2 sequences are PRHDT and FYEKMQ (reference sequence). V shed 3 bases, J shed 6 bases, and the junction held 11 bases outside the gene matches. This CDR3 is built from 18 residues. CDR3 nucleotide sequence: TGTGCCAGCAGCTTGGGGTATCGACAGGGGGCGCTTAATTCACCCCTCCACTTT. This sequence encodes CASSLGYRQGALNSPLHF.

As DNA, the CDR3 is TGTGCCAGCACCCCGGGACAGATGAACACTGAAGCTTTCTTT. It translates to CASTPGQMNTEAFF. The chain couples TRBV12-3 or TRBV12-4 to TRBJ1-1; 7 bases fit TRBD1. V shed 7 bases and J 0 bases; nucleotides not matched to a gene: 5. The CDR3 has 14 amino acids.

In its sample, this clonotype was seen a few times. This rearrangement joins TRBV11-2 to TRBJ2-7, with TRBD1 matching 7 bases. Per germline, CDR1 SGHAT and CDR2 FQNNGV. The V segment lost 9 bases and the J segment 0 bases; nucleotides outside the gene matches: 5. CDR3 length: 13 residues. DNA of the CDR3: TGTGCCAGTACGACAGGGAGCTCCTACGAGCAGTACTTC. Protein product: CASTTGSSYEQYF.

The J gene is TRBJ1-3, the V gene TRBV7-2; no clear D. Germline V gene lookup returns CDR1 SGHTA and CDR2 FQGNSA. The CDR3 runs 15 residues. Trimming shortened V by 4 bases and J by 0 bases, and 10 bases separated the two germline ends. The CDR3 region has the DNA TGTGCCAGCAGCTGGCCATGGGGCTCTGGAAACACCATATATTTT. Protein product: CASSWPWGSGNTIYF.

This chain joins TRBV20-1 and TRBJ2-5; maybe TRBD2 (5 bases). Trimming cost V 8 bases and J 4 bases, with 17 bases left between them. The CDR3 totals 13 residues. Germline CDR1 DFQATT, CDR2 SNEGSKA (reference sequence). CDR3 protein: CSPRAEAGETQYF. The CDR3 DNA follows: TGCAGTCCCCGAGCGGAGGCGGGAGAGACCCAGTACTTC.

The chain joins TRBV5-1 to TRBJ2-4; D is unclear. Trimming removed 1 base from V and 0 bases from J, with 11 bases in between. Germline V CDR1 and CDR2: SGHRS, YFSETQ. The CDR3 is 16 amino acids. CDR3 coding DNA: TGCGCCAGCAGCTTGCCGACACCCCTAGCCAAAAACATTCAGTACTTC. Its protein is CASSLPTPLAKNIQYF. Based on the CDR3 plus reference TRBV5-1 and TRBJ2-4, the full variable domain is KAGVTQTPRYLIKTRGQQVTLSCSPISGHRSVSWYQQTPGQGLQFLFEYFSETQRNKGNFPGRFSGRQFSNSRSEMNVSTLELGDSALYLCASSLPTPLAKNIQYFGAGTRLSVL.